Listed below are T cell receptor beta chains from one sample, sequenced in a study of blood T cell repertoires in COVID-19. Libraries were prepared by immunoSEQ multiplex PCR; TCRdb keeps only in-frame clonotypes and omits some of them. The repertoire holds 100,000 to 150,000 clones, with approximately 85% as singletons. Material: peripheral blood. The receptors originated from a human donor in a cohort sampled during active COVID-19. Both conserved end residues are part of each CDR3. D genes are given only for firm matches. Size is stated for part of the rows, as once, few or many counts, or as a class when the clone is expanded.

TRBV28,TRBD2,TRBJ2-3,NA,CASSQTSGKGTDTQYF,TGTGCCAGCAGCCAGACTAGCGGGAAGGGCACAGATACGCAGTATTTT
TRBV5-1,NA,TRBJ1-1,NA,CASSLVGEKAFF,TGCGCCAGCAGCTTGGTGGGAGAAAAAGCTTTCTTT
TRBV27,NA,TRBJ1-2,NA,CASSLSKGVGNERGYTF,TGTGCCAGCAGTTTAAGTAAGGGGGTCGGAAATGAGAGGGGCTACACCTTC
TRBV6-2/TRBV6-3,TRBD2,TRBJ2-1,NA,CASSPQREGPKAEQFF,TGTGCCAGCAGTCCCCAGCGGGAGGGGCCAAAAGCTGAGCAGTTCTTC
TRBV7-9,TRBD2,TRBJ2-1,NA,CASSSGLAGGEQFF,TGTGCCAGCAGCTCGGGACTAGCGGGAGGTGAGCAGTTCTTC
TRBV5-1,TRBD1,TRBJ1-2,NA,CASSEQGAYGYTF,TGCGCCAGCAGCGAGCAGGGGGCCTATGGCTACACCTTC
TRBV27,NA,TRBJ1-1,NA,CASSSGFLGEGKNTEAFF,TGTGCCAGCAGTTCAGGATTCCTCGGGGAGGGAAAGAACACTGAAGCTTTCTTT
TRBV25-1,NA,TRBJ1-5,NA,CASSDRGLHQPQHF,TGTGCCAGCAGTGACCGGGGACTGCATCAGCCCCAGCATTTT
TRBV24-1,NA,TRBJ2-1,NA,CATSDTGSYNEQFF,TGTGCCACCAGTGATACCGGGTCCTACAATGAGCAGTTCTTC
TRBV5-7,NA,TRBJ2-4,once,CASSSRGKSGWAKNIQYF,TGTGCCAGCAGCTCGAGGGGGAAATCAGGGTGGGCCAAAAACATTCAGTACTTC
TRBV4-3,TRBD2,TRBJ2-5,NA,CASSLRLAEETQYF,TGCGCCAGCAGCCTTCGACTAGCGGAAGAGACCCAGTACTTC
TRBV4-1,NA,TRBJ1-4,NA,CASSQERSQQGKEKLFF,TGCGCCAGCAGCCAAGAGCGATCGCAGCAGGGCAAGGAAAAACTGTTTTTT
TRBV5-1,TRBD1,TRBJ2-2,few,CASSSGQGVFTGELFF,TGCGCCAGCAGCTCGGGACAGGGGGTGTTCACCGGGGAGCTGTTTTTT
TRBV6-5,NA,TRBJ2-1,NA,CASSYGAGQRYNEQFF,TGTGCCAGCAGTTACGGGGCCGGACAGAGATACAATGAGCAGTTCTTC
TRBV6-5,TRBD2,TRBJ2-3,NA,CASRPGLATDTQYF,TGTGCCAGTAGGCCGGGACTAGCGACAGATACGCAGTATTTT